A selection of T cell receptor beta chains follows, all from one sample in a study of T cells in Graves' hyperthyroidism and ophthalmopathy. One entry per CDR3 protein, called by TCRdb with MiXCR from the multiplex PCR reads. The data show about 560,000 distinct CDR3 sequences, around 14% seen once. Material for sequencing was blood. All receptors derive from a woman aged 30 to 39 with Graves' hyperthyroidism. The conserved cysteine and the conserved F or W are not part of the CDR3 here. Each record gives: V gene, J gene, D gene, CDR3 protein. D genes are given only for firm matches.

TRBV7-2,TRBJ2-1,NA,ASRLADYNEQF
TRBV28,TRBJ1-5,NA,ASSPIIGDHQPQH
TRBV29-1,TRBJ1-4,NA,SVLSTGEKLF
TRBV4-3,TRBJ1-4,NA,ASSQADDNEKLF
TRBV19,TRBJ2-1,TRBD2,ASSTLAGAINEQF
TRBV24-1,TRBJ1-5,NA,ATSDTGNQPQH
TRBV7-2,TRBJ2-1,TRBD2,ASSLASGVNEQF
TRBV20-1,TRBJ2-1,NA,SAQEGVEQF
TRBV4-3,TRBJ2-2,NA,ASSQDLGLAPNTGELF
TRBV24-1,TRBJ2-1,NA,ATSDHTRISYNELF
TRBV4-1,TRBJ2-2,TRBD1,ASRPDRTNGELF
TRBV28,TRBJ2-7,TRBD1,ASSWGQGGSYEQY
TRBV2,TRBJ1-3,NA,ASNPQSSGNTIY
TRBV29-1,TRBJ1-2,NA,SVESAGSDYGYT
TRBV11-2,TRBJ1-6,NA,ASSLTRAEPLH
TRBV4-2,TRBJ2-7,NA,ASSQEDFGDGAFYEQY
TRBV7-2,TRBJ1-3,NA,ASSLGRNSGNTIY
TRBV7-8,TRBJ1-2,TRBD1,ASSLAGDRGHGYT
TRBV7-9,TRBJ2-1,NA,ASTVWAGSIQVEQF
TRBV28,TRBJ2-7,NA,ASRSGTLASYEQY
TRBV27,TRBJ2-7,NA,ASSLRGIATYEQY
TRBV12-3/TRBV12-4,TRBJ2-1,TRBD2,ASSLLAGRYNEQF
TRBV6-1,TRBJ2-7,TRBD1,ASSEGQGAYEQY
TRBV7-9,TRBJ1-1,TRBD1,ASSSTGRITEAF
TRBV7-7,TRBJ1-5,TRBD1,ASSAPTDRFNQPQH
TRBV5-5,TRBJ1-3,TRBD1,ASSLAGTGVGNTIY
TRBV5-1,TRBJ1-1,TRBD1,ASSLLTGDTEAF
TRBV29-1,TRBJ2-1,TRBD2,SVEVTTVIAGDLYNEQF
TRBV20-1,TRBJ2-1,NA,SAWSGYYNEQF
TRBV27,TRBJ2-7,NA,ASSFSAGKWEQY
TRBV12-3/TRBV12-4,TRBJ2-1,TRBD1,ASSWTGRLNEQF
TRBV28,TRBJ2-6,NA,ASSLVTGGAGANVLT
TRBV6-2/TRBV6-3,TRBJ1-6,NA,AGRGAGAENSPLH
TRBV6-1,TRBJ2-6,NA,ASSSGRLSGANVLT
TRBV11-2,TRBJ2-3,NA,ASSLGVIGSTQY
TRBV20-1,TRBJ1-6,NA,SAIGHSDSPLH
TRBV7-3,TRBJ1-3,TRBD1,ASSSPDRDGNTIY
TRBV2,TRBJ1-6,NA,ASEDPNSPLH
TRBV9,TRBJ2-3,NA,TSSPSSDTQY
TRBV20-1,TRBJ2-7,TRBD1,SASRGRFYEQY
TRBV27,TRBJ1-1,NA,ASSSHPTGSTEAF
TRBV5-1,TRBJ2-1,TRBD2,ASSGLAGDPYNEQF
TRBV29-1,TRBJ2-5,TRBD2,SVEVVGGLAVQETQY
TRBV12-3/TRBV12-4,TRBJ2-7,NA,ASSLFPGTYEQY
TRBV18,TRBJ1-1,TRBD1,ASSPLIEGARTEAF
TRBV27,TRBJ2-3,TRBD2,ASSRLAGDTQY
TRBV3-1,TRBJ1-2,TRBD1,ASSHPGQAYYGYT
TRBV6-1,TRBJ2-3,TRBD2,ASSVTSGWDTQY
TRBV5-1,TRBJ1-1,NA,ASSLVLGANTEAF
TRBV5-6,TRBJ1-2,NA,ASSLVVASIGYT
TRBV13,TRBJ2-1,NA,ASSIRVSYNEQF
TRBV20-1,TRBJ1-2,NA,SARDLVTVTYGYT
TRBV29-1,TRBJ2-1,NA,SVDPRGLLYNEQF
TRBV18,TRBJ2-3,TRBD1,ASSTGAPDTQY
TRBV19,TRBJ1-5,TRBD1,ASSIATGTGGLNQPQH
TRBV13,TRBJ1-3,TRBD1,ASSFPTGDTIY
TRBV6-1,TRBJ2-1,NA,ASMRRIAERYYNEQF
TRBV18,TRBJ2-3,TRBD2,ASSQASGRAVNTQY
TRBV28,TRBJ1-1,NA,ASSSGGGTEAF
TRBV20-1,TRBJ2-2,TRBD2,SARGPAGGNGELF